This T cell receptor beta chain originates from a study of response to subunit inactivated influenza vaccine. This clonotype was picked up a small number of times. The antigen remains unidentified. A single record per CDR3 protein comes from TCRdb applying MiXCR to the RT-PCR reads. The table includes about 520,000 distinct CDR3 sequences, more than 7% detected once. Study-level findings and limits: The authors offered the suggestion that each seasonal influenza vaccination recruits few new T cells.

The CDR3 covers 15 residues. Germline V lookup: CDR1 LGHNA, CDR2 YSLEER. V lost 0 bases and J lost 2, with 11 bases in between. Sequencing used PBMCs from blood, obtained less than 30 months after vaccination. The source of this sequence is a man between 50 and 75 years old who received an inactivated influenza vaccine. The chain employs TRBV4-3 and TRBJ2-7; D may match TRBD1 or TRBD2 (6 bases each). CDR3 bases: TGCGCCAGCAGCCAAGATCGGAGGGGGGCCTACGAGCAGTACTTC. Amino acids: CASSQDRRGAYEQYF.